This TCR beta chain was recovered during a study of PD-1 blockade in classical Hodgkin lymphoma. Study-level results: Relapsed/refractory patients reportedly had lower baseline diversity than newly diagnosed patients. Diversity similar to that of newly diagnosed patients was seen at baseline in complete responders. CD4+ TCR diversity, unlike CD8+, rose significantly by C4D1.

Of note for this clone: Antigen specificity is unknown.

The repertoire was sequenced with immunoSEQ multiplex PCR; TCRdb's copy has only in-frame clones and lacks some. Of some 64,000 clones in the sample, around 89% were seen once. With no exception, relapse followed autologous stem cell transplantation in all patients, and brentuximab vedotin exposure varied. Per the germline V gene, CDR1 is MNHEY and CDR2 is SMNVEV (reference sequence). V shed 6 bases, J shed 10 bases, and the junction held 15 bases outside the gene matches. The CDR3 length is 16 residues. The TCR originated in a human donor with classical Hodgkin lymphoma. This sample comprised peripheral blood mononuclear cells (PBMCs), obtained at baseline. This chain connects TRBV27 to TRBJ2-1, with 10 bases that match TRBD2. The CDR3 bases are TGTGCCAGCAGAGATCCAGCGGGGGGGTCTATTTTCGAGCAGTTCTTC. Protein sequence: CASRDPAGGSIFEQFF.